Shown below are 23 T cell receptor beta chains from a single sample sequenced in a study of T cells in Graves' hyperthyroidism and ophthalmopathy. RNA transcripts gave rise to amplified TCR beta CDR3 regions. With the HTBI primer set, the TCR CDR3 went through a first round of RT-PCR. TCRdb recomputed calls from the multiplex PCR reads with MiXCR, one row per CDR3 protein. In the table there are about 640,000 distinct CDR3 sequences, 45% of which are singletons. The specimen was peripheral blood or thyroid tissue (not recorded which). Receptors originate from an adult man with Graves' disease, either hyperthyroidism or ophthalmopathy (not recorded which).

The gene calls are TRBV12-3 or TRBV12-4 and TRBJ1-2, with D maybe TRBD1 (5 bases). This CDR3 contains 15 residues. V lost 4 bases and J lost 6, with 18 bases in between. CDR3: CASSSRGVGSDGYTF. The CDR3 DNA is TGTGCCAGCAGTTCCCGGGGGGTAGGGTCGGATGGCTACACCTTC.

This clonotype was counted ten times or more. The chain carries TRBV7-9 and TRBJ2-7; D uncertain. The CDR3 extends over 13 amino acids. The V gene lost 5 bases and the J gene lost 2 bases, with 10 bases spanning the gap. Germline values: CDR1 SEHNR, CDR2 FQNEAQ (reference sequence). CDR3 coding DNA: TGTGCCAGCAGCCAAGTGCTTGCCTACGAGCAGTACTTC. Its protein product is CASSQVLAYEQYF.

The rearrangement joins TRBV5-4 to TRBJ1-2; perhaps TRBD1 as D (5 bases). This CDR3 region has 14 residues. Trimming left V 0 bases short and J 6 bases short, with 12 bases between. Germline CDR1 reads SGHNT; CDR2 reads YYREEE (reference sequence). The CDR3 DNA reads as TGTGCCAGCAGCTTGGCCCAGGGTGGGGATGGCTACACCTTC. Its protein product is CASSLAQGGDGYTF. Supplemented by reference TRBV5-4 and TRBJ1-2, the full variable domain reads ETGVTQSPTHLIKTRGQQVTLRCSSQSGHNTVSWYQQALGQGPQFIFQYYREEENGRGNFPPRFSGLQFPNYSSELNVNALELDDSALYLCASSLAQGGDGYTFGSGTRLTVV.

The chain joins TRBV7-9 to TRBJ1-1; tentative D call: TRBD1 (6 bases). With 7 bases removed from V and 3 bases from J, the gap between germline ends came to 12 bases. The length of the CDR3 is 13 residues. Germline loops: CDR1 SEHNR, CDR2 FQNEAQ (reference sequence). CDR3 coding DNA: TGTGCCAGCATGCCAAGGACAGACACTGAAGCTTTCTTT. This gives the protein CASMPRTDTEAFF.

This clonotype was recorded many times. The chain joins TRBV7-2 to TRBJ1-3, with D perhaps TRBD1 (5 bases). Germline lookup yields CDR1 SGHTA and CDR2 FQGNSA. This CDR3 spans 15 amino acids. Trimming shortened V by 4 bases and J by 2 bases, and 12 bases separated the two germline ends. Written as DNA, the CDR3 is TGTGCCAGCAGCTCAGGACATCGCGCTGGAAACACCATATATTTT. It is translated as CASSSGHRAGNTIYF.

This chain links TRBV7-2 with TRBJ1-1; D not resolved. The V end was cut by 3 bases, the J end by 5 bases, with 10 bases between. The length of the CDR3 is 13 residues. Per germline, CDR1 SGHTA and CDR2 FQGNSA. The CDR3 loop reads CASSFGLDTEAFF. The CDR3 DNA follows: TGTGCCAGCAGCTTCGGGTTAGATACTGAAGCTTTCTTT.

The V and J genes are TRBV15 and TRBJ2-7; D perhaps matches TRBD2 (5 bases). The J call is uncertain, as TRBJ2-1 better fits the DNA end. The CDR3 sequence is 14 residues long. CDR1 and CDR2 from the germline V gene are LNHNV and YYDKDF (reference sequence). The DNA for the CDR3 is TGTGCCACCAGCAGGCAACTAGGAACGGGGGAGCAGTTCTTC. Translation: CATSRQLGTGEQFF.

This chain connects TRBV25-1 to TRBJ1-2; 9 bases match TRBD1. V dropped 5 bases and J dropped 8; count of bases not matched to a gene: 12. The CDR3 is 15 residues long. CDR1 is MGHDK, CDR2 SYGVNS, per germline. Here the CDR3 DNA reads TGTGCCAGCAGTCCACGCCAAGGGACAGGGTACGGCTACACCTTC. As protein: CASSPRQGTGYGYTF.

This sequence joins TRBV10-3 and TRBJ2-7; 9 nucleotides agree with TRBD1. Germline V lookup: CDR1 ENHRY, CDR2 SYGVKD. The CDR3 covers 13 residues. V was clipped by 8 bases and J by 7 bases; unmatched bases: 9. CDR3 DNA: TGTGCCATCGGGACAGGGCCGGGGAATGAGCAGTACTTC. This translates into CAIGTGPGNEQYF.

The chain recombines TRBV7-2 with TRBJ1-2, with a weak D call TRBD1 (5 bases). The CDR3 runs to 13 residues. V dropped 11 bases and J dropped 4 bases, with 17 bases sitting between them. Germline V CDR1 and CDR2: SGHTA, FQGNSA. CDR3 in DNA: TGTGCCTGGAGTGTAGGACAACCCTATGGCTACACCTTC. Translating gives CAWSVGQPYGYTF.

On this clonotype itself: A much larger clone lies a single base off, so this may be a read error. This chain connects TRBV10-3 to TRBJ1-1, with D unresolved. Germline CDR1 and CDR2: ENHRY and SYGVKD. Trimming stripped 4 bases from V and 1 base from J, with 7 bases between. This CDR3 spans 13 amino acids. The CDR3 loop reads CAISGAGNTEAFF. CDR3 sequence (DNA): TGTGCCATCAGTGGGGCCGGGAACACTGAAGCTTTCTTT.

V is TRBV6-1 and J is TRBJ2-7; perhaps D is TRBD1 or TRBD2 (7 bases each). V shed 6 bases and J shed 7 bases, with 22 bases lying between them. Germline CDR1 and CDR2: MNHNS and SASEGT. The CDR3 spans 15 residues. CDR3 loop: CASSQELALRGEQYF. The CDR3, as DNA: TGTGCCAGCAGCCAAGAACTAGCGCTCAGGGGGGAGCAGTACTTC.

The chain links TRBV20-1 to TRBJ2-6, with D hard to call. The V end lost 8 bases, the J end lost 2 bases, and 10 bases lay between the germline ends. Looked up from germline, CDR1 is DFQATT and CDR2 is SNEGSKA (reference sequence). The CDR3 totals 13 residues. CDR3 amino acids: CSPATAGANVLTF. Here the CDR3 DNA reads TGCAGTCCGGCGACGGCTGGGGCCAACGTCCTGACTTTC.

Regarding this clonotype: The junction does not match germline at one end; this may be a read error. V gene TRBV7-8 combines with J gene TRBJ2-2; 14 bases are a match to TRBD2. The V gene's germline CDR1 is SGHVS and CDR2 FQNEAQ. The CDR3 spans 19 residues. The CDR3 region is CASSVALGLAGGNTGELFF. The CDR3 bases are TGTGCCAGCAGCGTAGCTCTAGGACTAGCGGGAGGAAACACCGGGGAGCTGTTTTTT.

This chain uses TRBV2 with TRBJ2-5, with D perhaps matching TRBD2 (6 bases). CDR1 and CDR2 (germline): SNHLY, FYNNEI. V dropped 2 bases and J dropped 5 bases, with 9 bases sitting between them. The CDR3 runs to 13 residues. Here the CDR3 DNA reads TGTGCCAGCAGTGAAATAGCGGCGGAGACCCAGTACTTC. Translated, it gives CASSEIAAETQYF.

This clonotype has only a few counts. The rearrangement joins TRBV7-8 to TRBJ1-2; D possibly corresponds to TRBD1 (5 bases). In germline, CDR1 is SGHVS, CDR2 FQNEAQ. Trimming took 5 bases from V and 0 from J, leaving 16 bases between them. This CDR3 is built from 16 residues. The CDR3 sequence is CASSPDRDVANYGYTF. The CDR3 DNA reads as TGTGCCAGCAGCCCCGACCGGGACGTAGCTAACTATGGCTACACCTTC.

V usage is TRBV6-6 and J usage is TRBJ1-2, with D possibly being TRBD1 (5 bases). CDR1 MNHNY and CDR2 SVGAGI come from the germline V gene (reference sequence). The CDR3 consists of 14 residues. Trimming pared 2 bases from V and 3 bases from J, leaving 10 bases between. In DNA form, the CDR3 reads TGTGCCAGCAGTTACGGAGGGGCGGACTATGGCTACACCTTC. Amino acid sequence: CASSYGGADYGYTF.

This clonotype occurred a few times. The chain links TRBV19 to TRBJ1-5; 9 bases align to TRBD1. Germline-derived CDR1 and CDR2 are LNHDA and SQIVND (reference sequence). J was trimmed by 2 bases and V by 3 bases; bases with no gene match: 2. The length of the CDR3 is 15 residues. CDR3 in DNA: TGTGCCAGTAGTATCGGGGACAGGGGCAATCAGCCCCAGCATTTT. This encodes CASSIGDRGNQPQHF.

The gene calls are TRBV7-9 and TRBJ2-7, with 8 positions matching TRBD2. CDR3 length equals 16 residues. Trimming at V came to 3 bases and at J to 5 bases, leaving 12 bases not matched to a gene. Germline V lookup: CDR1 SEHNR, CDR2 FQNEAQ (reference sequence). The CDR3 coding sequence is TGTGCCAGCAGCTTCCGGGACGGGAGGGCCGTCGACGAGCAGTACTTC. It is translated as CASSFRDGRAVDEQYF. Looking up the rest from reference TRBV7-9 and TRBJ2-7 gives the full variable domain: DTGVSQNPRHKITKRGQNVTFRCDPISEHNRLYWYRQTLGQGPEFLTYFQNEAQLEKSRLLSDRFSAERPKGSFSTLEIQRTEQGDSAMYLCASSFRDGRAVDEQYFGPGTRLTVT.

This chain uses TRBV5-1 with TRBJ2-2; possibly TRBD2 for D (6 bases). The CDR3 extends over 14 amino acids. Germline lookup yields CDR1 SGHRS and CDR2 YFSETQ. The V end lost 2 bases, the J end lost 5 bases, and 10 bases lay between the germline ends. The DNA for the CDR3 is TGCGCCAGCAGCTTCCCGGGAGAGACCGGGGAGCTGTTTTTT. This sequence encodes CASSFPGETGELFF.

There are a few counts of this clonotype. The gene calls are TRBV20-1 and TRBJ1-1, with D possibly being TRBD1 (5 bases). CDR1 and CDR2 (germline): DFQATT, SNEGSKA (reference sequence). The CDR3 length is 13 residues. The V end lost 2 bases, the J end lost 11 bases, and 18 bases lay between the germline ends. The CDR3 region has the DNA TGCAGTGCTAGATATTCCAGGGCCACCGGGGCTTTCTTT. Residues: CSARYSRATGAFF.

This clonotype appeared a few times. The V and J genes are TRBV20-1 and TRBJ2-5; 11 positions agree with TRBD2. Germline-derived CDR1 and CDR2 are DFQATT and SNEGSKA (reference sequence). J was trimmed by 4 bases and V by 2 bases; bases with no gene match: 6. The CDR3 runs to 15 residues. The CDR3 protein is CSARPPGLAVETQYF. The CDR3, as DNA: TGCAGTGCTAGACCGCCGGGACTAGCGGTAGAGACCCAGTACTTC.

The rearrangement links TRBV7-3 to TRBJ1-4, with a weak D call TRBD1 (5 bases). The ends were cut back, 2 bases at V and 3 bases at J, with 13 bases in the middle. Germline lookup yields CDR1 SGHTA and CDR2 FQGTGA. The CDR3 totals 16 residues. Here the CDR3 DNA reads TGTGCCAGCAGCTTAGGCCCCGGGGCAGCTAATGAAAAACTGTTTTTT. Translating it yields CASSLGPGAANEKLFF.